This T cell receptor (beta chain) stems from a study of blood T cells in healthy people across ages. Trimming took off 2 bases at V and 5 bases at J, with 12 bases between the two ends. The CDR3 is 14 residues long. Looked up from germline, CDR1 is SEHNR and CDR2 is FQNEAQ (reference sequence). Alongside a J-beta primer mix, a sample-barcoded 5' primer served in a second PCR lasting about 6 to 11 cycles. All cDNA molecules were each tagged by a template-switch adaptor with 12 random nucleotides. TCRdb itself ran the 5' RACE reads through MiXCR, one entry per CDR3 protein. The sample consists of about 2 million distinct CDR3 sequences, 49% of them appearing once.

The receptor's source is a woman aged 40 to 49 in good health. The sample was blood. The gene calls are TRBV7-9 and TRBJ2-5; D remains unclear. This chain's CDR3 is CASSLTSTKETQYF. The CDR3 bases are TGTGCCAGCAGCTTAACCAGTACCAAGGAGACCCAGTACTTC.